What follows are 23 T cell receptor beta chains derived from one specimen sequenced in a study of T cell responses to AZD1222 COVID-19 vaccine. Assay used: immunoSEQ multiplex PCR; TCRdb lists only in-frame clones, some missing. The sample includes 100,000 to 150,000 clones, around 90% seen only once; the top ten take more than 3.5%. The starting material was peripheral blood, obtained on day 0 of AZD1222 vaccination. The source of these receptors is an adult in good health.

The chain couples TRBV12-3 or TRBV12-4 to TRBJ1-1; the D is unclear. This CDR3 has 12 amino acids. Trimming cost V 5 bases and J 1 base, with 5 bases left between them. In DNA form, the CDR3 reads TGTGCCAGCAGTCCGTCGAACACTGAAGCTTTCTTT. It is translated as CASSPSNTEAFF.

The rearrangement uses TRBV24-1 and TRBJ2-5; TRBD1 agrees at 9 bases. This CDR3 has 17 amino acids. Germline V lookup: CDR1 KGHDR, CDR2 SFDVKD. The V segment lost 0 bases and the J segment 2 bases; nucleotides outside the gene matches: 6. The CDR3 reads CATSDLGGDRAQETQYF. The CDR3 DNA reads as TGTGCCACCAGTGATTTGGGAGGGGACAGGGCGCAAGAGACCCAGTACTTC.

This clone has just one count. J is TRBJ2-3 and V is TRBV6-1; possibly TRBD1 for D (6 bases). The CDR3 totals 15 residues. Germline loops: CDR1 MNHNS, CDR2 SASEGT. Deletions cut 3 bases from V and 2 bases from J, with 12 bases between. CDR3 residues: CASSESQGNTDTQYF. The CDR3 DNA reads TGTGCCAGCAGTGAGTCACAGGGAAACACAGATACGCAGTATTTT.

The chain combines TRBV7-2 with TRBJ2-2; D not certain. Looked up from germline, CDR1 is SGHTA and CDR2 is FQGNSA. Deletions cut 2 bases from V and 8 bases from J, with 3 bases between. The CDR3 runs to 11 residues. CDR3 coding DNA: TGTGCCAGCAGCTTATGGGGGGAGCTGTTTTTT. The encoded protein is CASSLWGELFF. Complete variable domain (other parts from reference TRBV7-2 and TRBJ2-2): GAGVSQSPSNKVTEKGKDVELRCDPISGHTALYWYRQSLGQGLEFLIYFQGNSAPDKSGLPSDRFSAERTGGSVSTLTIQRTQQEDSAVYLCASSLWGELFFGEGSRLTVL.

The chain links TRBV28 to TRBJ2-2; D assignment may be TRBD1 or TRBD2 (5 bases each). The V end lost 3 bases, the J end lost 4 bases, and 15 bases lay between the germline ends. The CDR3 has 16 residues. CDR1 is MDHEN, CDR2 SYDVKM, per germline. CDR3 in DNA: TGTGCCAGCAGTTTTATCCTCTCTGGGACCACCGGGGAGCTGTTTTTT. It codes for CASSFILSGTTGELFF.

The chain employs TRBV7-6 and TRBJ2-5, with TRBD2 matching 11 bases. Germline CDR1 reads SGHVS; CDR2 reads FNYEAQ. The CDR3 is 15 residues long. Trimming removed 0 bases from V and 3 bases from J; junction bases left unmatched: 0. The CDR3 region has the DNA TGTGCCAGCAGCTTAGCGGGACTAGCGGAAGAGACCCAGTACTTC. This sequence encodes CASSLAGLAEETQYF.

V gene TRBV12-3 or TRBV12-4 combines with J gene TRBJ1-2; D unresolved. CDR3 length equals 13 residues. Trimming shortened V by 7 bases and J by 8 bases, and 17 bases separated the two germline ends. CDR3 sequence: CASTEPGGLGYTF. Written as DNA, the CDR3 is TGTGCCAGCACTGAACCGGGAGGGCTGGGCTACACCTTC.

The chain carries TRBV6-4 and TRBJ2-7, with D uncertain. Germline V gives CDR1 MRHNA, CDR2 SNTAGT. CDR3 size: 11 residues. V was clipped by 9 bases and J by 8 bases, with 14 bases between them. The CDR3 DNA sequence: TGTGCCAGAATCGTGTTGCCCCAGCAGTACTTC. Translated, it gives CARIVLPQQYF.

The chain combines TRBV19 with TRBJ2-5, with TRBD1 as a possible D gene (6 bases). Per germline, CDR1 LNHDA and CDR2 SQIVND (reference sequence). Trimming pared 4 bases from V and 0 bases from J, leaving 12 bases between. This CDR3 is built from 15 residues. The DNA of the CDR3 is TGTGCCAGTAGTAAAAGGCAGGGGTACCAAGAGACCCAGTACTTC. Encoded protein: CASSKRQGYQETQYF.

The chain joins TRBV7-9 to TRBJ1-3; possibly TRBD1 for D (5 bases). The CDR3 has 16 amino acids. Deletions cut 5 bases from V and 0 bases from J, with 14 bases between. In germline, CDR1 is SEHNR, CDR2 FQNEAQ (reference sequence). CDR3 region: CASSALDIFSGNTIYF. The DNA of the CDR3 is TGTGCCAGCAGCGCTCTGGACATTTTCTCTGGAAACACCATATATTTT.

The chain uses TRBV10-3 and TRBJ2-7, with 7 bases fitting TRBD2. The CDR3 covers 14 residues. Germline CDR1 reads ENHRY; CDR2 reads SYGVKD. The trim removed 6 bases at V and 3 bases at J, leaving 8 bases unmatched. The CDR3 loop is CAISLGLGDYEQYF. CDR3 sequence (DNA): TGTGCCATCAGCCTCGGACTAGGGGACTACGAGCAGTACTTC.

This clone was found a few times. The genes are TRBV29-1 and TRBJ2-7, with 9 bases identical to TRBD1. The germline gives CDR1 SQVTM, CDR2 ANQGSEA. The trim removed 4 bases at V and 2 bases at J, leaving 12 bases unmatched. The CDR3 covers 16 residues. The CDR3 DNA reads as TGCAGCGTTGGGCCCGCCCCGGGACAGGGCCCCTACGAGCAGTACTTC. Translation gives CSVGPAPGQGPYEQYF.

The rearrangement uses TRBV15 and TRBJ1-4; D is undetermined. The CDR3 consists of 15 residues. V gave up 1 base and J gave up 7 bases, with 13 bases separating them. Germline V lookup: CDR1 LNHNV, CDR2 YYDKDF (reference sequence). The CDR3 sequence: CATSRGSSRIEKLFF. The CDR3 bases are TGTGCCACCAGCAGAGGCTCCTCAAGGATTGAAAAACTGTTTTTT.

The chain combines TRBV10-2 with TRBJ2-1; TRBD2 is a possible D gene (5 bases). V was clipped by 8 bases and J by 5 bases, with 13 bases between them. Germline V lookup: CDR1 WSHSY, CDR2 SAAADI. The CDR3 is made up of 13 amino acids. CDR3 sequence reads: CASWFRGNNEQFF. DNA for the CDR3: TGCGCCAGCTGGTTCCGGGGAAACAATGAGCAGTTCTTC.

The chain employs TRBV29-1 and TRBJ2-7; the D gene is possibly TRBD2 (5 bases). The CDR3 runs to 13 residues. The germline V gene encodes CDR1 SQVTM and CDR2 ANQGSEA. Trimming removed 4 bases at V and 3 bases at J, with 13 bases between. The CDR3 DNA reads as TGCAGCGTTGCCGCGGGTCCTCTCTACGAGCAGTACTTC. Amino acid sequence: CSVAAGPLYEQYF.

The chain couples TRBV24-1 to TRBJ1-5; possibly TRBD1 for D (6 bases). Trimming removed 2 bases at V and 1 base at J, with 11 bases between. CDR1 and CDR2 (germline): KGHDR, SFDVKD. The CDR3 loop spans 16 amino acids. CDR3 protein: CATSDYRVTSNQPQHF. The CDR3 nucleotides are TGTGCCACCAGTGATTACAGGGTAACGAGCAATCAGCCCCAGCATTTT.

This rearrangement joins TRBV2 to TRBJ2-2; D gene uncertain. V was shortened by 1 base and J by 1 base, with 4 bases between the two germline ends. Per the germline V gene, CDR1 is SNHLY and CDR2 is FYNNEI. The CDR3 totals 14 residues. CDR3 residues: CASSEVGNTGELFF. The CDR3 DNA reads as TGTGCCAGCAGTGAAGTCGGGAACACCGGGGAGCTGTTTTTT.

This rearrangement joins TRBV28 to TRBJ1-4; D gene ambiguous. CDR1 and CDR2 (germline): MDHEN, SYDVKM. Trimming removed 2 bases at V and 8 bases at J, with 12 bases between. This CDR3 contains 14 residues. The DNA of the CDR3 is TGTGCCAGCAGTTTAATGGGCCTGGGCGAAAAACTGTTTTTT. Protein product: CASSLMGLGEKLFF.

V is TRBV9 and J is TRBJ1-6; perhaps TRBD1 as D (6 bases). Germline V CDR1 and CDR2: SGDLS, YYNGEE. The CDR3 covers 13 residues. V was trimmed by 0 bases and J by 16 bases, leaving 14 bases between them. The CDR3 loop reads CASSVVAGAELHF. Here the CDR3 DNA reads TGTGCCAGCAGCGTAGTGGCAGGGGCCGAACTCCACTTT.

This chain joins TRBV15 and TRBJ1-2; D is perhaps TRBD1 (5 bases). Germline lookup yields CDR1 LNHNV and CDR2 YYDKDF (reference sequence). Trimming pared 4 bases from V and 4 bases from J, leaving 10 bases between. This CDR3 has 13 residues. The CDR3 DNA follows: TGTGCCACCAGCACAGACAGTCCCTATGGCTACACCTTC. It yields the protein CATSTDSPYGYTF.

The chain employs TRBV27 and TRBJ2-3; D is uncertain. This CDR3 has 14 residues. Germline V gene lookup returns CDR1 MNHEY and CDR2 SMNVEV (reference sequence). V dropped 5 bases and J dropped 2 bases, with 11 bases sitting between them. The CDR3 region is CASSRAPVTDTQYF. CDR3 bases: TGTGCCAGCAGTAGAGCGCCGGTCACAGATACGCAGTATTTT.

The gene calls are TRBV4-1 and TRBJ2-1; the D gene could be TRBD1 or TRBD2 (5 bases each). V was shortened by 0 bases and J by 0 bases, with 12 bases between the two germline ends. This CDR3 is built from 17 residues. In germline, CDR1 is MGHRA, CDR2 YSYEKL. CDR3 in amino acids: CASSQDWGRSSYNEQFF. CDR3 in DNA: TGCGCCAGCAGCCAAGACTGGGGGAGAAGCTCCTACAATGAGCAGTTCTTC.

The chain couples TRBV3-1 (or the pseudogene TRBV3-2) to TRBJ1-3; D is unresolved. With 3 bases removed from V and 0 bases from J, the gap between germline ends came to 6 bases. Germline loops: CDR1 LGHDT, CDR2 YNNKEL (reference sequence). The CDR3 totals 14 residues. The CDR3 spells CASSQGDSGNTIYF. CDR3 DNA sequence: TGTGCCAGCAGCCAGGGCGACTCTGGAAACACCATATATTTT.